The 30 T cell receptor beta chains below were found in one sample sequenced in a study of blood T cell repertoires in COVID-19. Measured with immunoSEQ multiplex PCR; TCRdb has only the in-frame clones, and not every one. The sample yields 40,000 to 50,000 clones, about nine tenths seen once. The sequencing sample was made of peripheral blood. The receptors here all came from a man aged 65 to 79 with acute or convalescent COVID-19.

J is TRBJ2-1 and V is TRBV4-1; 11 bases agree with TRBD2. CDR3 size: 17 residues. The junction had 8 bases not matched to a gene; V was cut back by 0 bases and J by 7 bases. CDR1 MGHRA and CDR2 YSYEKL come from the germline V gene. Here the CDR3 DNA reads TGCGCCAGCAGCCAAGATCATCTAGCGGGGGGAATAAATGAGCAGTTCTTC. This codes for CASSQDHLAGGINEQFF.

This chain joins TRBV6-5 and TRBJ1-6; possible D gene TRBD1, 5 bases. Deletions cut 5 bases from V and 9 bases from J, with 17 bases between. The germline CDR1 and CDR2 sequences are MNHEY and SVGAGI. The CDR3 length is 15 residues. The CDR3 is CASSQGMGSSSPLHF. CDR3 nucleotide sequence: TGTGCCAGCAGTCAGGGCATGGGTTCTAGTTCACCCCTCCACTTT.

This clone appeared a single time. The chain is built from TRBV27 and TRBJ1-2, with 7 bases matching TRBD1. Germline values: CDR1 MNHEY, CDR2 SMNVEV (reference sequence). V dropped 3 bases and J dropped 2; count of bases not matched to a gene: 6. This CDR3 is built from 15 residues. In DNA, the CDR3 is TGTGCCAGCAGTTTCCACACGGGACAGAACTATGGCTACACCTTC. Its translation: CASSFHTGQNYGYTF.

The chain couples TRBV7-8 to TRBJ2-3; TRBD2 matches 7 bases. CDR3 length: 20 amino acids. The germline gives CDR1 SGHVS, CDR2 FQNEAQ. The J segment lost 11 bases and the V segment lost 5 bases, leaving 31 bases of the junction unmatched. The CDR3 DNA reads TGTGCCAGCAGCCCTTCCCCGTTCCAAGCTTTACTAGCCTCTTGGGAGGGGCAGTATTTT. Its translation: CASSPSPFQALLASWEGQYF.

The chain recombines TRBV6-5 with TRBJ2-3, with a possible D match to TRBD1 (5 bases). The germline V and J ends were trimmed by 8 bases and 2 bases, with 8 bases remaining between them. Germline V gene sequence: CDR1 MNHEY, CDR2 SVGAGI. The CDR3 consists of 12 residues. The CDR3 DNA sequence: TGTGCCAGCCAGGACAACACAGATACGCAGTATTTT. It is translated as CASQDNTDTQYF.

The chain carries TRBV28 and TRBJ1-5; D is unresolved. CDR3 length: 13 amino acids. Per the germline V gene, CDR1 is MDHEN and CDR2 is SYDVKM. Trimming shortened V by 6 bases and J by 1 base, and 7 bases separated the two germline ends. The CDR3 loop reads CASRVSSNQPQHF. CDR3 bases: TGTGCCAGCAGGGTGAGCAGCAATCAGCCCCAGCATTTT. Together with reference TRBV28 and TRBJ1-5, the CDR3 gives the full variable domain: DVKVTQSSRYLVKRTGEKVFLECVQDMDHENMFWYRQDPGLGLRLIYFSYDVKMKEKGDIPEGYSVSREKKERFSLILESASTNQTSMYLCASRVSSNQPQHFGDGTRLSIL.

CDR3 loop: CASSLAQTTNEKLFF. In nucleotides, the CDR3 is TGTGCCAGCAGCTTAGCGCAGACAACTAATGAAAAACTGTTTTTT. The rearrangement uses TRBV7-9 and TRBJ1-4; no definite D call. Germline V lookup: CDR1 SEHNR, CDR2 FQNEAQ (reference sequence). This CDR3 has 15 amino acids. The V gene lost 0 bases and the J gene lost 0 bases, with 5 bases spanning the gap.

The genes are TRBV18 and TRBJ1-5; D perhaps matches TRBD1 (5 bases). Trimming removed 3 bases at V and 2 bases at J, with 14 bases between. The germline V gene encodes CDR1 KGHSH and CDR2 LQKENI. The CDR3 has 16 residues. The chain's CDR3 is CASSPGEGPGNQPQHF. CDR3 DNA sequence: TGTGCCAGCTCACCCGGGGAGGGGCCCGGCAATCAGCCCCAGCATTTT.

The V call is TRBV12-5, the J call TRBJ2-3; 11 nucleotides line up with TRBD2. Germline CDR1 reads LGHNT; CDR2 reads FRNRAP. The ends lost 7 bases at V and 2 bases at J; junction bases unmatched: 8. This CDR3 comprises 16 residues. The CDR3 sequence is CASAEGLAGPTDTQYF. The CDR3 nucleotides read TGTGCTAGTGCCGAAGGACTAGCGGGCCCCACAGATACGCAGTATTTT.

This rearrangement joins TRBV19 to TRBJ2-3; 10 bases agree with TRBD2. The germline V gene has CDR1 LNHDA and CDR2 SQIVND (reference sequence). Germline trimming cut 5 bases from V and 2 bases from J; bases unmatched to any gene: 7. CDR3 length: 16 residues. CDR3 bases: TGTGCCAGTAGTCGGCATAGCGGGGGGTCCACAGATACGCAGTATTTT. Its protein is CASSRHSGGSTDTQYF.

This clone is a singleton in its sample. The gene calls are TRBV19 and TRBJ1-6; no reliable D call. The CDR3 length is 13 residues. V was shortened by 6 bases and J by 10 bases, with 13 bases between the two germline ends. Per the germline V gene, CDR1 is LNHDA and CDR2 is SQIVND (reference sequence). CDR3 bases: TGTGCCAGTAGCCCGGGGTGGAACTCACCCCTCCACTTT. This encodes CASSPGWNSPLHF.

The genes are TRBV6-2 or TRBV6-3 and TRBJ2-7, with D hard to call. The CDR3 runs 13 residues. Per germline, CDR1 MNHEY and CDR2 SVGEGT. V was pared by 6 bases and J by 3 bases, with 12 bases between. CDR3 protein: CASSPRQVYEQYF. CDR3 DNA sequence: TGTGCCAGCAGCCCTCGACAAGTCTACGAGCAGTACTTC.

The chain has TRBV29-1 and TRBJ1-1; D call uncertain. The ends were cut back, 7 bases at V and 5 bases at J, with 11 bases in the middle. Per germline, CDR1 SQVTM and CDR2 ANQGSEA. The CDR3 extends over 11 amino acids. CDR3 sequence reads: CSAPLETEAFF. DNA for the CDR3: TGCAGCGCCCCTTTGGAGACTGAAGCTTTCTTT.

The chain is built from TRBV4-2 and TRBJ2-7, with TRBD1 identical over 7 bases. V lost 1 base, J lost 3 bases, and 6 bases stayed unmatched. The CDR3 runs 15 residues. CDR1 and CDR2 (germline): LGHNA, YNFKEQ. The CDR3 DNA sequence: TGTGCCAGCAGCCAAGGGCCGGGACAGAGCTACGAGCAGTACTTC. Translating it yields CASSQGPGQSYEQYF.

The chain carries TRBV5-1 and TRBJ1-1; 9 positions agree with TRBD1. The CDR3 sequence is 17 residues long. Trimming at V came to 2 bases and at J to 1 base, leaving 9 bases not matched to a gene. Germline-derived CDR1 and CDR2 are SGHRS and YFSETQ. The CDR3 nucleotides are TGCGCCAGCAGCTTAACAGGGGGCATTTTGGAGAACACTGAAGCTTTCTTT. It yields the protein CASSLTGGILENTEAFF.

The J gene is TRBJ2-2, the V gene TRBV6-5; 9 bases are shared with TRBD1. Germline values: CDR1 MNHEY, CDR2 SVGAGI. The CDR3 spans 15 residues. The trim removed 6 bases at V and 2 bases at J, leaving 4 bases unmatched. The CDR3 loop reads CASRWTGDNTGELFF. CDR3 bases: TGTGCCAGCAGATGGACAGGGGACAACACCGGGGAGCTGTTTTTT.

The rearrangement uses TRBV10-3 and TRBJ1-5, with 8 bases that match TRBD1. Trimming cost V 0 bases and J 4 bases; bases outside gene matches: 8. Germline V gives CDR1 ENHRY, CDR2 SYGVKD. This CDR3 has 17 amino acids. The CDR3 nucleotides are TGTGCCATCAGTGAGTCTGGAGTTGACAGGGGAAATCAGCCCCAGCATTTT. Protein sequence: CAISESGVDRGNQPQHF.

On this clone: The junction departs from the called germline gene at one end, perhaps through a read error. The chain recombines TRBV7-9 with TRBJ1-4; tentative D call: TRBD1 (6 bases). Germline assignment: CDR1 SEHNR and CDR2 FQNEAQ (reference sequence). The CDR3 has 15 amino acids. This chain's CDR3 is CASSVSGTTNEKLFF. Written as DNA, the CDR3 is TGTGCCAGCAGCGTCTCCGGGACAACCAATGAAAAACTGTTTTTT.

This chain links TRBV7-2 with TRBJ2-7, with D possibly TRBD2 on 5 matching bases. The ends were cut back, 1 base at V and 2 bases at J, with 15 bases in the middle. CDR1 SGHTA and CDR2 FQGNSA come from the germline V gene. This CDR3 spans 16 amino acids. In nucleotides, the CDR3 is TGTGCCAGCAGCTTAGGCGGGCTAGAATTTCCCTACGAGCAGTACTTC. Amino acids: CASSLGGLEFPYEQYF.

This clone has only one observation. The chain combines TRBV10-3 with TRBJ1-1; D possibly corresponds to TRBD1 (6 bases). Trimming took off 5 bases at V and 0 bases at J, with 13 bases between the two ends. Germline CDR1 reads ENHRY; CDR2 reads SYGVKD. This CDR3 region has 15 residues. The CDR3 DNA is TGTGCCATCAGTCGTTCACAGGGCCTGAACACTGAAGCTTTCTTT. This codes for CAISRSQGLNTEAFF.

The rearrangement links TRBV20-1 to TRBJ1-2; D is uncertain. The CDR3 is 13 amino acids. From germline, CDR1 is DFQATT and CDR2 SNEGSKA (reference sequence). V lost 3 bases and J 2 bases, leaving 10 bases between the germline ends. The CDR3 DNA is TGCAGTGCTAGTAATCCCAGAAACTATGGCTACACCTTC. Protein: CSASNPRNYGYTF.

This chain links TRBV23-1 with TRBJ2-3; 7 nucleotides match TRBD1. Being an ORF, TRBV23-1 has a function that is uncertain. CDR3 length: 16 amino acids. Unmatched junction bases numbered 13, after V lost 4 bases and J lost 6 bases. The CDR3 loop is CASSPAGDRVSDTQYF. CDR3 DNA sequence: TGCGCCAGCAGTCCCGCCGGTGACAGGGTCAGCGATACGCAGTATTTT.

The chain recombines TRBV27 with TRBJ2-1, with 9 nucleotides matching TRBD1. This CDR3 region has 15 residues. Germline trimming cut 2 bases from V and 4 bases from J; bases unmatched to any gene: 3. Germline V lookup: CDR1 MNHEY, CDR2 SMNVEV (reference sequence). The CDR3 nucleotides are TGTGCCAGCAGTTTAGGACAGGGGATTTACAATGAGCAGTTCTTC. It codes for CASSLGQGIYNEQFF.

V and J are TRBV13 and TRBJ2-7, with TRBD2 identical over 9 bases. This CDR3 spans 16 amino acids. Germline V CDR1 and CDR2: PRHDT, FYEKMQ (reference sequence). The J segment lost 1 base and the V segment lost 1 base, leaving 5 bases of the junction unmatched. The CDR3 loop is CASSLETTSGSYEQYF. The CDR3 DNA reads TGTGCCAGCAGCTTAGAGACGACTAGCGGTTCCTACGAGCAGTACTTC.

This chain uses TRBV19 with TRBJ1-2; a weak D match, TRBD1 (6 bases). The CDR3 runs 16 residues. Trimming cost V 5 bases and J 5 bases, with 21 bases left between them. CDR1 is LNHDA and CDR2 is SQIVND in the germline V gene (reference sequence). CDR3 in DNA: TGTGCCAGTAGTCCCTCCGGCCCGGGACACACTTATGGCTACACCTTC. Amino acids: CASSPSGPGHTYGYTF. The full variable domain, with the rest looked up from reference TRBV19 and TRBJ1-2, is DGGITQSPKYLFRKEGQNVTLSCEQNLNHDAMYWYRQDPGQGLRLIYYSQIVNDFQKGDIAEGYSVSREKKESFPLTVTSAQKNPTAFYLCASSPSGPGHTYGYTFGSGTRLTVV.

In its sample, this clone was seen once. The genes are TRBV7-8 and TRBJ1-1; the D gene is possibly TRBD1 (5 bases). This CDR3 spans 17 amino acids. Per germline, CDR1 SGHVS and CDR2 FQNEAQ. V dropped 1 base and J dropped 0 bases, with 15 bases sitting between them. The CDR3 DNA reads TGTGCCAGCAGCTTAGTGGGAGGGGAGGGCATGAACACTGAAGCTTTCTTT. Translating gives CASSLVGGEGMNTEAFF.

The CDR3 loop reads CASTDRGFNTEAFF. Written as DNA, the CDR3 is TGTGCCAGCACGGACAGGGGGTTTAACACTGAAGCTTTCTTT. The chain has TRBV3-1 (or the pseudogene TRBV3-2) and TRBJ1-1, with 10 bases aligning to TRBD1. CDR1 LGHDT and CDR2 YNNKEL come from the germline V gene (reference sequence). The CDR3 has 14 residues. The V segment lost 7 bases and the J segment 2 bases; nucleotides outside the gene matches: 4.

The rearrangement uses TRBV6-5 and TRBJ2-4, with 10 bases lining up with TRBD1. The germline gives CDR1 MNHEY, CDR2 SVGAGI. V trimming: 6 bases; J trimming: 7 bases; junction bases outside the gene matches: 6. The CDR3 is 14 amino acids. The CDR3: CASRTGTGENIQYF. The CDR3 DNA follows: TGTGCCAGCAGAACCGGGACAGGGGAGAACATTCAGTACTTC.

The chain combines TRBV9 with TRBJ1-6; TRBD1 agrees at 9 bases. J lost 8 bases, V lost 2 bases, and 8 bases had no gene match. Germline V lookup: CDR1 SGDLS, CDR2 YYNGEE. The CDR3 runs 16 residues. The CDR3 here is CASSVYDRGVDSPLHF. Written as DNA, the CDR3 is TGTGCCAGCAGCGTCTACGACAGGGGGGTGGATTCACCCCTCCACTTT.

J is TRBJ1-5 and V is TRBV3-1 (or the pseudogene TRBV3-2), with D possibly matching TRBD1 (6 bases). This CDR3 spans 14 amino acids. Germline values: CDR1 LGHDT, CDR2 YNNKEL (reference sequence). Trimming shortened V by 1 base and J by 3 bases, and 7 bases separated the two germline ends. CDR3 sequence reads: CASSQGTANQPQHF. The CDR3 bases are TGTGCCAGCAGCCAAGGGACAGCCAATCAGCCCCAGCATTTT.